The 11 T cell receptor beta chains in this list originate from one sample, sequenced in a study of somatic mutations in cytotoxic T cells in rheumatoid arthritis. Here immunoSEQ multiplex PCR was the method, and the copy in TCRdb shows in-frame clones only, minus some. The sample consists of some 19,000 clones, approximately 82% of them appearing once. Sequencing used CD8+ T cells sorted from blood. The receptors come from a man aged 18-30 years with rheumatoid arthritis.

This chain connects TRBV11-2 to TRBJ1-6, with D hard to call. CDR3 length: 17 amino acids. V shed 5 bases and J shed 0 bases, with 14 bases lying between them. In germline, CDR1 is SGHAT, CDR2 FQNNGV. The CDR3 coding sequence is TGTGCCAGCAGCCAAGGCTTCAGTAGCTCCTATAATTCACCCCTCCACTTT. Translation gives CASSQGFSSSYNSPLHF.

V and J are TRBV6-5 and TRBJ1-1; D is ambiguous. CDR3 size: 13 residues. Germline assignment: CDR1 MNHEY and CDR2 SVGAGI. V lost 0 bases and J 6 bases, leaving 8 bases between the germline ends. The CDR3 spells CASSYSRQSEAFF. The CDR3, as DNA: TGTGCCAGCAGTTACTCGAGGCAGTCTGAAGCTTTCTTT.

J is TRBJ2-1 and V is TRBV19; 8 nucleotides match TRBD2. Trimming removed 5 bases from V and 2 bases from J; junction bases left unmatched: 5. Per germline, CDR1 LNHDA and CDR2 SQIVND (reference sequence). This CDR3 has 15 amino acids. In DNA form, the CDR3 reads TGTGCCAGTAGTTTCGGGGGGGCCGCCTACAATGAGCAGTTCTTC. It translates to CASSFGGAAYNEQFF. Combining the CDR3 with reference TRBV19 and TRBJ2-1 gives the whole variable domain DGGITQSPKYLFRKEGQNVTLSCEQNLNHDAMYWYRQDPGQGLRLIYYSQIVNDFQKGDIAEGYSVSREKKESFPLTVTSAQKNPTAFYLCASSFGGAAYNEQFFGPGTRLTVL.

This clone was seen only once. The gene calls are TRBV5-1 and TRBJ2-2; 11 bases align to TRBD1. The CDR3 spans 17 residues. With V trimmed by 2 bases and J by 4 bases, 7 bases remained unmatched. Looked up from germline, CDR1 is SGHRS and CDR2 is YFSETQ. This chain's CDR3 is CASSLTGTGGSTGELFF. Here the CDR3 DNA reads TGCGCCAGCAGCTTAACCGGGACAGGGGGAAGCACCGGGGAGCTGTTTTTT.

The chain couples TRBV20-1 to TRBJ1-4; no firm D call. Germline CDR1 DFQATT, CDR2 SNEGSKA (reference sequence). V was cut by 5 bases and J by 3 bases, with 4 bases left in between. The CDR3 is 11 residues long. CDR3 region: CSAASNEKLFF. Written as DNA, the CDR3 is TGCAGTGCTGCCTCTAATGAAAAACTGTTTTTT.

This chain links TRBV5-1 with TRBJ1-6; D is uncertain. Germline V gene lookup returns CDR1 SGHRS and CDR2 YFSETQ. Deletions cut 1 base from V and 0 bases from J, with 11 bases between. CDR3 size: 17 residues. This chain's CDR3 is CASSLSRTSSYNSPLHF. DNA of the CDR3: TGCGCCAGCAGCTTGTCCAGGACCAGCTCCTATAATTCACCCCTCCACTTT.

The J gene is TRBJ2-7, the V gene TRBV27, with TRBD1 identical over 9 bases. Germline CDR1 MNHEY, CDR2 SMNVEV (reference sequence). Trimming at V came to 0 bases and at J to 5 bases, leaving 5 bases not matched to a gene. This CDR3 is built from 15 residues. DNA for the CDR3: TGTGCCAGCAGTTTATCGGTCGGGACAGGGAACGAGCAGTACTTC. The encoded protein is CASSLSVGTGNEQYF.

The CDR3 region has the DNA TGTGCCAGCAGCCGTGGAGGTGGGGGCACTGAAGCTTTCTTT. It specifies CASSRGGGGTEAFF. V is TRBV7-9 and J is TRBJ1-1; tentatively, D is TRBD1 (5 bases). The CDR3 loop spans 14 amino acids. V was shortened by 5 bases and J by 4 bases, with 14 bases between the two germline ends. Germline V gene data show CDR1 as SEHNR and CDR2 as FQNEAQ (reference sequence).

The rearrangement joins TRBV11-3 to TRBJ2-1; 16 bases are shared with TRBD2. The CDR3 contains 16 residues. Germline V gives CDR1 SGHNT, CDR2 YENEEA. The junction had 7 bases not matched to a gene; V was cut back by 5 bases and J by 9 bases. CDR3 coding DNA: TGTGCCAGCAGCCCCGGGACTAGCGGGGGGGCCGGTGAGCAGTTCTTC. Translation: CASSPGTSGGAGEQFF.

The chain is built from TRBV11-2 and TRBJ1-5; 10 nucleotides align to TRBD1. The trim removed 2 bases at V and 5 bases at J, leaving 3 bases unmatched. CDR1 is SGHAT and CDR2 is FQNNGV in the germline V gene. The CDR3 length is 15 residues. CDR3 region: CASSLSGTGDQPQHF. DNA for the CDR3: TGTGCCAGCAGCTTATCAGGGACAGGGGATCAGCCCCAGCATTTT.

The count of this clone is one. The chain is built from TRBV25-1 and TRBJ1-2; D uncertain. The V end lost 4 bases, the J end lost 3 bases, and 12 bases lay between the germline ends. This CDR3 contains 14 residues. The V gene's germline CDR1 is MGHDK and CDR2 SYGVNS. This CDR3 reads CASSVRGNYYGYTF. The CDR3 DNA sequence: TGTGCCAGCAGTGTTCGGGGAAACTACTATGGCTACACCTTC.